This TCR beta chain derives from a study of blood T cells in healthy people across ages. The germline gives CDR1 DFQATT, CDR2 SNEGSKA (reference sequence). The CDR3 sequence is 16 residues long. V was trimmed by 0 bases and J by 0 bases, leaving 15 bases between them. A second PCR of 7 to 11 cycles used a sample-barcoded 5' primer and a J-beta primer mix. Each CDR3 protein gets one entry after TCRdb re-called the 5' RACE reads with MiXCR. This sample yields 700,000 or so distinct CDR3 sequences, of which around two fifths are seen a single time; 30% belongs to the top ten. The chain uses TRBV20-1 and TRBJ2-7; D call uncertain. Sequenced material: blood. This sequence was found in an older man in good health. CDR3 region: CSARDLSAFSSYEQYF. Written as DNA, the CDR3 is TGCAGTGCTAGAGATTTATCAGCTTTTAGCTCCTACGAGCAGTACTTC.